This T cell receptor beta chain came from a study of technical replicates of blood from a few donors. Sequenced by immunoSEQ multiplex PCR; TCRdb stores in-frame clones only, minus some. The data hold roughly 69,000 clones, with about 87% observed a single time. The source is a human donor in good health. Some clones in this sample may be carry-over from other donors' samples. Sequencing was carried out using PBMCs.

CDR3 residues: CASSSRVATNEKLFF. In DNA, the CDR3 is TGTGCCAGCAGTTCCAGGGTTGCAACTAATGAAAAACTGTTTTTT. This chain links TRBV6-5 with TRBJ1-4; D is perhaps TRBD1 (5 bases). Trimming shortened V by 4 bases and J by 0 bases, and 9 bases separated the two germline ends. CDR1 and CDR2 (germline): MNHEY, SVGAGI. The length of the CDR3 is 15 residues.